The 13 T cell receptor beta chains below were found in one sample sequenced in a study of shared clonotypes between healthy human individuals. Data came from immunoSEQ multiplex PCR; TCRdb stores just in-frame clones and leaves some out. The table records 2 million to 2.5 million clones, over 85% of them present only once. Naive CD8 cells lacked CD45RO, underwent positive selection for CCR7 and left out terminally differentiated effector memory CD45RA+ cells. The sample taken for sequencing was naive CD8+ T cells sorted from blood. The receptors shown here come from a man between 18 and 29 years old in good health.

The CDR3 DNA is TGCGCCAGCAGCCAAACTATCCTAGCGGGAGTAGGAGACGAGCAGTACTTC. Residues: CASSQTILAGVGDEQYF. V usage is TRBV4-1 and J usage is TRBJ2-7; TRBD2 matches at 10 bases. The V gene's germline CDR1 is MGHRA and CDR2 YSYEKL. There are 17 residues in the CDR3. V trimming: 2 bases; J trimming: 5 bases; junction bases outside the gene matches: 12.

The chain carries TRBV27 and TRBJ2-5; 12 bases match TRBD2. The V segment lost 5 bases and the J segment 3 bases; nucleotides outside the gene matches: 7. CDR1 and CDR2 from the germline V gene are MNHEY and SMNVEV (reference sequence). This CDR3 has 16 residues. The CDR3 region has the DNA TGTGCCAGCAGTCCCCGACTAGCGGGAGCGAAAGAGACCCAGTACTTC. Translated, it gives CASSPRLAGAKETQYF.

The chain carries TRBV7-6 and TRBJ2-7, with 7 bases identical to TRBD2. Germline CDR1 reads SGHVS; CDR2 reads FNYEAQ. This CDR3 has 14 residues. V gave up 1 base and J gave up 5 bases; unmatched junction bases: 5. The CDR3 nucleotides read TGTGCCAGCAGCTTAGAACCGGGGGGAAACGAGCAGTACTTC. This gives the protein CASSLEPGGNEQYF.

The chain employs TRBV6-5 and TRBJ1-6, with TRBD1 matching over 7 bases. CDR1 is MNHEY and CDR2 is SVGAGI in the germline V gene. With 7 bases clipped from V and 4 bases from J, the junction kept 4 bases outside the gene matches. The CDR3 sequence is 14 residues long. The CDR3 is CASTQGVYNSPLHF. DNA of the CDR3: TGTGCCAGCACCCAGGGGGTGTATAATTCACCCCTCCACTTT.

J is TRBJ2-7 and V is TRBV13; 15 bases map to TRBD2. The V gene end was trimmed by 2 bases and the J gene end by 7 bases; junction bases not matched to a gene: 9. There are 17 residues in the CDR3. From germline, CDR1 is PRHDT and CDR2 FYEKMQ (reference sequence). The CDR3, as DNA: TGTGCCAGCAGCTTACGGACTAGCGGGAGGGCCTATGGTGAGCAGTACTTC. This codes for CASSLRTSGRAYGEQYF.

This chain links TRBV9 with TRBJ2-3; TRBD1 is a possible D gene (5 bases). Germline V gene data show CDR1 as SGDLS and CDR2 as YYNGEE. This CDR3 region has 14 residues. The ends were cut back, 0 bases at V and 4 bases at J, with 9 bases in the middle. The CDR3 bases are TGTGCCAGCAGCGTAGGGGGCCCCGCAGATACGCAGTATTTT. Its protein product is CASSVGGPADTQYF.

About this clone: The sample holds other DNA sequences that translate to the same CDR3. V gene TRBV7-9 combines with J gene TRBJ2-7, with TRBD1 identical over 8 bases. The V segment lost 1 base and the J segment 0 bases; nucleotides outside the gene matches: 2. Germline lookup yields CDR1 SEHNR and CDR2 FQNEAQ (reference sequence). The CDR3 runs to 15 residues. CDR3 loop: CASSLGTGSSYEQYF. CDR3 in DNA: TGTGCCAGCAGCTTAGGGACAGGGAGCTCCTACGAGCAGTACTTC. The whole variable domain, remainder taken from reference TRBV7-9 and TRBJ2-7, is DTGVSQNPRHKITKRGQNVTFRCDPISEHNRLYWYRQTLGQGPEFLTYFQNEAQLEKSRLLSDRFSAERPKGSFSTLEIQRTEQGDSAMYLCASSLGTGSSYEQYFGPGTRLTVT.

The rearrangement joins TRBV4-1 to TRBJ2-2; 10 bases match TRBD2. The CDR3 sequence is 17 residues long. Germline lookup yields CDR1 MGHRA and CDR2 YSYEKL. Trimming took 1 base from V and 4 from J; bases not matched to a gene: 6. The CDR3 sequence is CASSQATSGEGTGELFF. DNA of the CDR3: TGCGCCAGCAGCCAAGCCACTAGCGGGGAAGGCACCGGGGAGCTGTTTTTT.

The rearrangement links TRBV19 to TRBJ2-7; the D is unclear. The CDR3 has 12 residues. V was trimmed by 10 bases and J by 0 bases, leaving 10 bases between them. CDR1 is LNHDA, CDR2 SQIVND, per germline (reference sequence). CDR3 bases: TGTGCCAAGTATTTAGGCTCCTACGAGCAGTACTTC. Its translation: CAKYLGSYEQYF.

Points on this clone: Other DNA sequences in the same sample also yield this CDR3. The rearrangement joins TRBV6-1 to TRBJ1-2; the D gene is possibly TRBD1 (5 bases). The germline CDR1 and CDR2 sequences are MNHNS and SASEGT. This CDR3 contains 15 residues. The germline V and J ends were trimmed by 1 base and 4 bases, with 13 bases remaining between them. CDR3 loop: CASSEGSGGGYGYTF. In DNA form, the CDR3 reads TGTGCCAGCAGTGAAGGGTCGGGCGGGGGCTATGGCTACACCTTC.

The V gene is TRBV5-6, the J gene TRBJ2-1; D is tentatively TRBD1 or TRBD2 (7 bases each). This CDR3 region has 15 residues. The V gene's germline CDR1 is SGHDT and CDR2 YYEEEE. V was trimmed by 4 bases and J by 4 bases, leaving 15 bases between them. CDR3 protein: CASSPPGGEYNEQFF. The CDR3 coding sequence is TGTGCCAGCAGCCCCCCAGGGGGGGAATACAATGAGCAGTTCTTC.

In this sample, this clone turned up a few times. The chain recombines TRBV16 with TRBJ1-5; the D gene is possibly TRBD1 (5 bases). Germline V lookup: CDR1 KGHSY, CDR2 FQNENV. This CDR3 is built from 13 residues. Trimming shortened V by 1 base and J by 4 bases, and 5 bases separated the two germline ends. Here the CDR3 reads CASSQWGNQPQHF. CDR3 nucleotide sequence: TGTGCCAGCAGCCAATGGGGGAATCAGCCCCAGCATTTT.

CDR3 sequence reads: CASIGNEQYF. The CDR3 DNA follows: TGCGCCAGCATAGGAAACGAGCAGTACTTC. The chain has TRBV10-2 and TRBJ2-7; D is ambiguous. The CDR3 runs to 10 residues. V was shortened by 7 bases and J by 5 bases, with 6 bases between the two germline ends. Germline CDR1 is WSHSY and CDR2 is SAAADI.